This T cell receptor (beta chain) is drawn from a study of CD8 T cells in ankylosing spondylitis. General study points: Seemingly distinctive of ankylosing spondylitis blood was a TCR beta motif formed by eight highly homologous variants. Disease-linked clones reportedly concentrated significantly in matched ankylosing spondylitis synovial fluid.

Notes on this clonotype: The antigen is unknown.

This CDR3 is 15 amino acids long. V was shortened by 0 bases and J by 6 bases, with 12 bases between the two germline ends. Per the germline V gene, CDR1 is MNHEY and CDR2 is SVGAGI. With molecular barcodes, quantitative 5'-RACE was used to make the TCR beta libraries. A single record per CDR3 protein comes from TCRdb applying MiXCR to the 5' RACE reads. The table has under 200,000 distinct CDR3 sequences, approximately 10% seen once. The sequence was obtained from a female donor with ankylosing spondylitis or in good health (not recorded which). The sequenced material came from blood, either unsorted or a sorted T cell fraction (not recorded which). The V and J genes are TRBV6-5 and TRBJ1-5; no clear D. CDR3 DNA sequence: TGTGCCAGCAGTTACTCGGGCATTGCGGCTCAGCCCCAGCATTTT. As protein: CASSYSGIAAQPQHF.